The 29 T cell receptor beta chains below were found in one sample sequenced in a study of T cells expressing NK-cell markers. TCRdb reanalyzed the 5' RACE reads, giving one entry per CDR3 protein sequence and no DNA. The sample table includes approximately 550,000 distinct CDR3 sequences. The sequencing input was blood T cells: a sorted CD56 or NKG2C T cell subset, CD4+ or CD8+ T cells, or bulk PBMC T cells (not recorded which). These receptors originate from a man aged 18-30 years in good health.

J is TRBJ2-1 and V is TRBV11-1; there is no DNA to check the TCRdb D call of TRBD1. CDR1 and CDR2 (germline): SGHAT, FQDESV (reference sequence). There are 14 residues in the CDR3. The CDR3: CASSSDSALNEQFF.

The chain uses TRBV2 and TRBJ2-1; TCRdb designates TRBD2, a call that cannot be tested without DNA. Germline V gene data show CDR1 as SNHLY and CDR2 as FYNNEI. CDR3 length: 14 amino acids. This CDR3 is CASSEWLAGDEQFF.

This chain connects TRBV7-2 to TRBJ1-2; as DNA is missing, the TRBD1 call by TCRdb cannot be tested. From germline, CDR1 is SGHTA and CDR2 FQGNSA. The CDR3 has 15 amino acids. CDR3 protein: CASSWGGQGSYGYTF.

V usage is TRBV12-3 or TRBV12-4 and J usage is TRBJ1-5; TCRdb's D call, TRBD1, is unchecked because there is no DNA. This CDR3 spans 15 amino acids. The CDR3 reads CASSLAGQVNQSQHF.

The rearrangement joins TRBV7-8 to TRBJ2-7; checking the TCRdb D call of TRBD2 is not possible without DNA. From germline, CDR1 is SGHVS and CDR2 FQNEAQ. The CDR3 runs to 15 residues. This CDR3 is CASSLGSVAGYEQYF.

V and J are TRBV5-8 and TRBJ2-7. Germline V gives CDR1 SGHTS, CDR2 YDEGEE. The CDR3 consists of 14 residues. The CDR3 sequence: CASSEPGDSYEQYF. Complete variable domain (other parts from reference TRBV5-8 and TRBJ2-7): EAGVTQSPTHLIKTRGQQATLRCSPISGHTSVYWYQQALGLGLQFLLWYDEGEERNRGNFPPRFSGRQFPNYSSELNVNALELEDSALYLCASSEPGDSYEQYFGPGTRLTVT.

The chain links TRBV15 to TRBJ1-4; lacking DNA, the TRBD1 call made by TCRdb goes unchecked. Germline V gene data show CDR1 as LNHNV and CDR2 as YYDKDF (reference sequence). There are 14 residues in the CDR3. CDR3 protein: CATRPRQGNEKLFF.

CDR3 amino acids: CASSPQFNEQFF. The J gene is TRBJ2-1, the V gene TRBV7-2. CDR1 and CDR2 from the germline V gene are SGHTA and FQGNSA. The CDR3 loop spans 12 amino acids.

The rearrangement links TRBV3-1 to TRBJ2-5; without DNA, the TCRdb call of TRBD1 cannot be checked. The CDR3 extends over 13 amino acids. Germline CDR1 and CDR2: LGHDT and YNNKEL (reference sequence). CDR3 amino acids: CASSQRGDVAQYF.

The V gene is TRBV6-5, the J gene TRBJ2-2; TCRdb picks TRBD1, but there is no DNA to check that call. The germline V gene has CDR1 MNHEY and CDR2 SVGAGI. This CDR3 spans 15 amino acids. This CDR3 reads CASSYTGTATGELFF.

This chain joins TRBV1 and TRBJ2-5. TRBV1 is shown as a pseudogene. This CDR3 is 14 amino acids long. CDR3 in amino acids: CTSSQRWQEETQYF.

This chain uses TRBV4-1 with TRBJ2-7. CDR3 length: 14 amino acids. The germline gives CDR1 MGHRA, CDR2 YSYEKL. The CDR3 loop reads CASSREPGPYEQYF.

The chain couples TRBV20-1 to TRBJ2-4; TCRdb names TRBD1, which stays unverified in the absence of DNA. The CDR3 has 13 residues. Germline V CDR1 and CDR2: DFQATT, SNEGSKA (reference sequence). The CDR3 is CSAGEQVLNIQYF.

The chain recombines TRBV5-1 with TRBJ2-1; the TCRdb call, TRBD1, lacks DNA for checking. The CDR3 is 19 residues long. Germline V CDR1 and CDR2: SGHRS, YFSETQ. CDR3 protein: CASIGSRRGVPSSYNEQFF.

The V call is TRBV20-1, the J call TRBJ1-2; TCRdb lists TRBD1, though no DNA is available to test this call. The CDR3 covers 14 residues. The germline gives CDR1 DFQATT, CDR2 SNEGSKA (reference sequence). CDR3 residues: CGTNPQGLAYGYTF.

This chain connects TRBV18 to TRBJ2-3. Germline V gives CDR1 KGHSH, CDR2 LQKENI. The CDR3 length is 12 residues. The CDR3 here is CASSAGSDTQYF. The whole variable domain, remainder taken from reference TRBV18 and TRBJ2-3, is NAGVMQNPRHLVRRRGQEARLRCSPMKGHSHVYWYRQLPEEGLKFMVYLQKENIIDESGMPKERFSAEFPKEGPSILRIQQVVRGDSAAYFCASSAGSDTQYFGPGTRLTVL.

The gene calls are TRBV12-3 or TRBV12-4 and TRBJ1-1; TCRdb indicates TRBD1, and absent DNA this call remains unverified. CDR3 length equals 14 residues. The chain's CDR3 is CASRTTGRSTEAFF.

This chain connects TRBV12-3 or TRBV12-4 to TRBJ2-3. The CDR3 loop spans 15 amino acids. This CDR3 reads CASSLGLTITDTQYF.

The rearrangement links TRBV20-1 to TRBJ2-4; no DNA is available, so the TRBD1 call from TCRdb remains unchecked. In germline, CDR1 is DFQATT, CDR2 SNEGSKA (reference sequence). The CDR3 has 15 amino acids. Here the CDR3 reads CSARPPDRPQNIQYF.

The chain employs TRBV6-5 and TRBJ2-3; no DNA is available, so the TRBD1 call from TCRdb remains unchecked. CDR3 length: 15 amino acids. The germline CDR1 and CDR2 sequences are MNHEY and SVGAGI. The chain's CDR3 is CASSYRATGADTQYF.

V and J are TRBV29-1 and TRBJ2-3; the TCRdb call, TRBD2, lacks DNA for checking. The CDR3 spans 14 residues. The germline V gene encodes CDR1 SQVTM and CDR2 ANQGSEA. CDR3 sequence reads: CSVEEQRRTDTQYF.

V usage is TRBV7-2 and J usage is TRBJ2-1; there is no DNA to check the TCRdb D call of TRBD2. Germline V gene sequence: CDR1 SGHTA, CDR2 FQGNSA. The CDR3 covers 16 residues. CDR3 in amino acids: CASSVSVVGLPSEQFF.

The chain links TRBV29-1 to TRBJ2-5; the D call of TRBD1 rests on TCRdb alone, since no DNA is present to check it. The CDR3 runs 13 residues. CDR1 and CDR2 (germline): SQVTM, ANQGSEA. The CDR3: CSAADSRPETQYF.

This chain joins TRBV11-2 and TRBJ2-3. The CDR3 sequence is 16 residues long. The germline V gene has CDR1 SGHAT and CDR2 FQNNGV. The CDR3 protein is CASSLQVLYDTDTQYF.

The CDR3: CASSLQRERHTGELFF. J is TRBJ2-2 and V is TRBV28; there is no DNA to check the TCRdb D call of TRBD2. The CDR3 runs to 16 residues. Germline CDR1 is MDHEN and CDR2 is SYDVKM.

CDR3 sequence reads: CASSLKTGTTSTDTQYF. The V and J genes are TRBV7-8 and TRBJ2-3; TCRdb's D call, TRBD2, is unchecked because there is no DNA. The CDR3 extends over 17 amino acids. Germline V CDR1 and CDR2: SGHVS, FQNEAQ. The variable domain in full, completed from reference TRBV7-8 and TRBJ2-3, reads GAGVSQSPRYKVAKRGQDVALRCDPISGHVSLFWYQQALGQGPEFLTYFQNEAQLDKSGLPSDRFFAERPEGSVSTLKIQRTQQEDSAVYLCASSLKTGTTSTDTQYFGPGTRLTVL.

This chain uses TRBV18 with TRBJ2-2; the D gene TCRdb calls, TRBD1, cannot be checked with no DNA. The CDR3 contains 17 residues. Germline V CDR1 and CDR2: KGHSH, LQKENI. The CDR3 sequence: CASSPRSTGTNTGELFF.

The chain joins TRBV14 to TRBJ2-2. This CDR3 is built from 12 residues. Germline CDR1 and CDR2: SGHDN and FVKESK. This CDR3 is CASSYNPGELFF.

The chain is built from TRBV7-8 and TRBJ2-1; the D call from TCRdb, TRBD1, cannot be confirmed without DNA. Looked up from germline, CDR1 is SGHVS and CDR2 is FQNEAQ. The CDR3 is 19 amino acids. CDR3 protein: CASSLDRTGLKKVYNEQFF.